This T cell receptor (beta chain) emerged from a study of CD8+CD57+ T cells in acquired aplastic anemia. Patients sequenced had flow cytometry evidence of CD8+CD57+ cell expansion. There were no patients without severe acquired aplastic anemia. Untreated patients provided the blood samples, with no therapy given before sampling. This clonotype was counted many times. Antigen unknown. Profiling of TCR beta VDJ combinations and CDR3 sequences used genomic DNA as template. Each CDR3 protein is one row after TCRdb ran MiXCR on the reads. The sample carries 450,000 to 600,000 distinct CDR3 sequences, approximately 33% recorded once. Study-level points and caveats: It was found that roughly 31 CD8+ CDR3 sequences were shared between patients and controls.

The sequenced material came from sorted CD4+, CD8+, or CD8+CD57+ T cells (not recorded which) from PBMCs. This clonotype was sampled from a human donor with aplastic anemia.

CDR3 protein: CASDRGQSSPLHF. CDR3 DNA sequence: TGTGCCAGCGACAGAGGACAGTCCTCACCCCTCCACTTT. V is TRBV2 and J is TRBJ1-6, with TRBD1 as a possible D gene (6 bases). From germline, CDR1 is SNHLY and CDR2 FYNNEI. Between the trimmed V and J ends, which lost 8 bases and 10 bases, there was a span of 15 bases. This CDR3 contains 13 residues.